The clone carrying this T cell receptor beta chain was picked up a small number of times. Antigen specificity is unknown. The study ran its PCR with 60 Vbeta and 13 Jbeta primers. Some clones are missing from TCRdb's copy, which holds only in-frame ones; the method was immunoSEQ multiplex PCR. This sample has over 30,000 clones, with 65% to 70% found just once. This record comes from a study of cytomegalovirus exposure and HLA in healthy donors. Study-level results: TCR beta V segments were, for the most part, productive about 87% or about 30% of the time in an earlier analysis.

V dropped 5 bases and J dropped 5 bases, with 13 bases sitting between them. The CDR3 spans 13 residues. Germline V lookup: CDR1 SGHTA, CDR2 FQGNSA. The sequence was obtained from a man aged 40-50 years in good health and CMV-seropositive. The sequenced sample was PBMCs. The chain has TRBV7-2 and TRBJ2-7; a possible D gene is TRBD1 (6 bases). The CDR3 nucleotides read TGTGCCAGCAGCGTACAGGGAATCCACGAGCAGTACTTC. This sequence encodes CASSVQGIHEQYF.